These 8 T cell receptor beta chains were all obtained from the same sample, sequenced in a study of CD8+ T cells in alopecia areata. The treatment here: oral pan-JAK inhibitor, 5-10 mg twice daily. cDNA serving as the sequencing template came from extracted, reverse transcribed RNA. The method was immunoSEQ multiplex PCR; TCRdb's version includes in-frame clones alone and lacks a portion of them. The sample has some 58,000 clones, 46% seen once. Sequenced material: CD8+ T cells sorted from blood, taken at roughly week 36, from a patient treated with tofacitinib. The receptors shown here come from a human donor with alopecia areata.

The rearrangement uses TRBV30 and TRBJ2-1; no definite D call. V was clipped by 3 bases and J by 9 bases, with 15 bases between them. Germline CDR1 and CDR2: GTSNPN and SVGIG (reference sequence). This CDR3 contains 13 residues. The CDR3 region has the DNA TGTGCCTGGAGAAGAGACTCTCGAGGTGAGCAGTTCTTC. Amino acid sequence: CAWRRDSRGEQFF.

The chain uses TRBV7-2 and TRBJ2-5; TRBD1 might be the D (6 bases). V was cut by 5 bases and J by 5 bases, with 12 bases left in between. Germline V gene data show CDR1 as SGHTA and CDR2 as FQGNSA. The CDR3 is 13 residues long. The CDR3 region is CASSRVRGETQYF. The CDR3 bases are TGTGCCAGCAGCCGAGTCAGGGGCGAGACCCAGTACTTC.

There are a few counts of this clone. The chain joins TRBV29-1 to TRBJ2-3; D might be TRBD1 (6 bases). Germline V lookup: CDR1 SQVTM, CDR2 ANQGSEA. The CDR3 totals 14 residues. V was shortened by 4 bases and J by 2 bases, with 13 bases between the two germline ends. The CDR3 DNA reads as TGCAGCGTTGGACAGGTTCTTTCCACAGATACGCAGTATTTT. Translated: CSVGQVLSTDTQYF.

This sequence joins TRBV9 and TRBJ1-2; D call uncertain. CDR1 and CDR2 (germline): SGDLS, YYNGEE. This CDR3 comprises 14 residues. V was pared by 0 bases and J by 2 bases, with 8 bases between. The DNA of the CDR3 is TGTGCCAGCAGCGTAGCTACGGCGAACTATGGCTACACCTTC. Amino acids: CASSVATANYGYTF.

J is TRBJ2-7 and V is TRBV6-6; D remains unclear. Germline-derived CDR1 and CDR2 are MNHNY and SVGAGI (reference sequence). This CDR3 comprises 12 residues. V lost 10 bases and J lost 6, with 16 bases in between. The CDR3 sequence is CATGRYEREQYF. The CDR3 DNA reads TGTGCCACTGGACGTTACGAGCGCGAGCAGTACTTC.

The chain links TRBV25-1 to TRBJ2-2, with 9 nucleotides matching TRBD1. V trimming: 5 bases; J trimming: 5 bases; junction bases outside the gene matches: 6. The CDR3 spans 15 residues. Germline CDR1 MGHDK, CDR2 SYGVNS. The CDR3 DNA reads TGTGCCAGCAGTTCCTGGGACAGGGCTACCGGGGAGCTGTTTTTT. Translating it yields CASSSWDRATGELFF.

The chain uses TRBV4-1 and TRBJ2-7; D gene uncertain. The CDR3 is 12 residues long. With 2 bases removed from V and 3 bases from J, the gap between germline ends came to 5 bases. Germline CDR1 and CDR2: MGHRA and YSYEKL. In DNA, the CDR3 is TGCGCCAGCAGCCAATCCGGCTACGAGCAGTACTTC. It yields the protein CASSQSGYEQYF.

The J gene is TRBJ2-1, the V gene TRBV19; 7 bases map to TRBD2. There are 14 residues in the CDR3. The germline gives CDR1 LNHDA, CDR2 SQIVND (reference sequence). V trimming: 2 bases; J trimming: 7 bases; junction bases outside the gene matches: 5. This chain's CDR3 is CASSIREAVNEQFF. CDR3 DNA: TGTGCCAGTAGTATACGGGAGGCGGTGAATGAGCAGTTCTTC.